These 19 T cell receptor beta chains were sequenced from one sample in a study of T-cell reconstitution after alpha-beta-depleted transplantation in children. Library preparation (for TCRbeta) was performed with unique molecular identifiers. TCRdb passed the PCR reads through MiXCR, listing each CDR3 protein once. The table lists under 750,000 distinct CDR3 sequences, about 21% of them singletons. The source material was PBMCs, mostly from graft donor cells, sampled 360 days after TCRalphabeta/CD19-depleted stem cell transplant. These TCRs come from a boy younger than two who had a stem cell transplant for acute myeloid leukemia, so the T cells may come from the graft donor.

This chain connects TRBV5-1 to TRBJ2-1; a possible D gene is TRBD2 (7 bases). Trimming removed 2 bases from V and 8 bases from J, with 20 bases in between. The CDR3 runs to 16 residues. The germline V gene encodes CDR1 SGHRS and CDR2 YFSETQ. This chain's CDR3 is CASSFGRQGGGYEQFF. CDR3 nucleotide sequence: TGCGCCAGCAGCTTTGGGCGGCAAGGGGGGGGTTATGAGCAGTTCTTC.

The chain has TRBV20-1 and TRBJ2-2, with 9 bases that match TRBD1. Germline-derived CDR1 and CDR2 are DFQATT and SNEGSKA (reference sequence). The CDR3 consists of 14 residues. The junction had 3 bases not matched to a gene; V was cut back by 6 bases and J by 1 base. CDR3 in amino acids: CSADRGLNTGELFF. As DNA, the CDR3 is TGCAGTGCCGACAGGGGGTTGAACACCGGGGAGCTGTTTTTT.

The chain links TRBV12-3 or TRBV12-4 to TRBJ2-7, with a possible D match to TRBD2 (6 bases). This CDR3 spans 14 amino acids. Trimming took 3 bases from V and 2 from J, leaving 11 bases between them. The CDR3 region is CASSLASAPYEQYF. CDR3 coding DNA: TGTGCCAGCAGTTTGGCTAGCGCTCCCTACGAGCAGTACTTC.

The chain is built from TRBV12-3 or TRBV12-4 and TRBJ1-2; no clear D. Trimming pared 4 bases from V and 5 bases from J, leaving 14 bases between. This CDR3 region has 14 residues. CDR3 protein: CASSSSNGIYGYTF. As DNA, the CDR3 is TGTGCCAGCAGTTCCTCAAATGGGATTTATGGCTACACCTTC.

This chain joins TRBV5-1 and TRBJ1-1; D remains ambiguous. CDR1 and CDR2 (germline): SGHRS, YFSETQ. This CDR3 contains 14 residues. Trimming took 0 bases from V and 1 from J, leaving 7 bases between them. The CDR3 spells CASSLGARNTEAFF. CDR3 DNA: TGCGCCAGCAGCTTGGGGGCGAGGAACACTGAAGCTTTCTTT.

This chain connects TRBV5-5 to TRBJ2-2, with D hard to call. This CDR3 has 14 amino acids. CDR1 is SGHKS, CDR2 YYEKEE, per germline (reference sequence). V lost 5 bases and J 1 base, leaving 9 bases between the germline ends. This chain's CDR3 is CASRSQVNTGELFF. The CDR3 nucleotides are TGTGCCAGCAGGTCCCAGGTGAACACCGGGGAGCTGTTTTTT.

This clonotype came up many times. This CDR3 is CATSWGTGIGNNEQFF. The CDR3 DNA follows: TGTGCCACCAGCTGGGGGACAGGGATAGGAAACAATGAGCAGTTCTTC. The chain links TRBV15 to TRBJ2-1, with 9 bases identical to TRBD1. J gave up 5 bases and V 5 bases, and 10 bases lay outside the gene matches. The germline CDR1 and CDR2 sequences are LNHNV and YYDKDF (reference sequence). The CDR3 extends over 16 amino acids.

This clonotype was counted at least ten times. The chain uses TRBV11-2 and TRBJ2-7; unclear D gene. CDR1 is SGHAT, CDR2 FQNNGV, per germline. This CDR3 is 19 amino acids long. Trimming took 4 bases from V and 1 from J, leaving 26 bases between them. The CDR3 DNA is TGTGCCAGCAGCTCAACCTCCCCAACAGTACACTCCGAATCCTACGAGCAGTACGTC. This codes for CASSSTSPTVHSESYEQYV.

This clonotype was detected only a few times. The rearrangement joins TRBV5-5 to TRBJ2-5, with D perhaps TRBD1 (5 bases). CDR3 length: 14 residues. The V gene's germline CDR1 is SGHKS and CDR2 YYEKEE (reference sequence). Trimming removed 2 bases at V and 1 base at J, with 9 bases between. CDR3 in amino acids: CASSLPQGQETQYF. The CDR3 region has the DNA TGTGCCAGCAGCTTACCTCAGGGCCAAGAGACCCAGTACTTC.

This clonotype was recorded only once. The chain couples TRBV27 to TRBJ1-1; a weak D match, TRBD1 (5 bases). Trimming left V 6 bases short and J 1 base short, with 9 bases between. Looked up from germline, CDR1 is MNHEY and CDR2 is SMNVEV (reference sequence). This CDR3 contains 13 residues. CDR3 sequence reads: CASRSGANTEAFF. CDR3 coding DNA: TGTGCCAGCAGGTCCGGGGCGAACACTGAAGCTTTCTTT.

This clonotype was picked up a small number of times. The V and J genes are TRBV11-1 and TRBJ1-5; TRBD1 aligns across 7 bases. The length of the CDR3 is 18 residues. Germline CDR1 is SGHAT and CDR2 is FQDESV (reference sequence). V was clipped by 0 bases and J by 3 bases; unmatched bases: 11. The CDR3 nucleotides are TGTGCCAGCAGCTTAGCGCATTACAGGGGTGACAACAATCAGCCCCAGCATTTT. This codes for CASSLAHYRGDNNQPQHF. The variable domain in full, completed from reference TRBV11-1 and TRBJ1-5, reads EAEVAQSPRYKITEKSQAVAFWCDPISGHATLYWYRQILGQGPELLVQFQDESVVDDSQLPKDRFSAERLKGVDSTLKIQPAELGDSAMYLCASSLAHYRGDNNQPQHFGDGTRLSIL.

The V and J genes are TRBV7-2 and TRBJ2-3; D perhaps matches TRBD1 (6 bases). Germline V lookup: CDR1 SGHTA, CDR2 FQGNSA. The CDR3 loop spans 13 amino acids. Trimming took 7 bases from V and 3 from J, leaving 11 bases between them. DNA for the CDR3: TGTGCCAGCAAGCTGGGGGCAACAGATACGCAGTATTTT. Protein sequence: CASKLGATDTQYF. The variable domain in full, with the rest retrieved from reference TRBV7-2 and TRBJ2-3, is GAGVSQSPSNKVTEKGKDVELRCDPISGHTALYWYRQSLGQGLEFLIYFQGNSAPDKSGLPSDRFSAERTGGSVSTLTIQRTQQEDSAVYLCASKLGATDTQYFGPGTRLTVL.

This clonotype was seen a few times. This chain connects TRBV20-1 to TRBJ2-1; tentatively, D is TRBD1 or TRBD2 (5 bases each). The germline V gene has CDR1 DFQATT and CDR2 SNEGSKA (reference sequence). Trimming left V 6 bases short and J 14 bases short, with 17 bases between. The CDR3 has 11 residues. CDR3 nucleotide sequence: TGCAGTGCAACGGTACCGGGACCTGAGTTCTTC. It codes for CSATVPGPEFF.

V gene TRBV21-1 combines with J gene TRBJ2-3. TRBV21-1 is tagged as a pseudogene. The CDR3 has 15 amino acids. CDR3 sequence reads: CASSKAGRGPDTQYF. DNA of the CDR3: TGTGCCAGCAGCAAAGCGGGACGGGGCCCAGATACGCAGTATTTT.

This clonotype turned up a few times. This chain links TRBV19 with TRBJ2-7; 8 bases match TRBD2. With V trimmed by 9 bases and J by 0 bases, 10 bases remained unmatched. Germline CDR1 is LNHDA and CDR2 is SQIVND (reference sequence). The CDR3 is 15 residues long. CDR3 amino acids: CASGGVAGSSYEQYF. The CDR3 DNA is TGTGCCAGCGGAGGAGTAGCGGGGAGCTCCTACGAGCAGTACTTC.

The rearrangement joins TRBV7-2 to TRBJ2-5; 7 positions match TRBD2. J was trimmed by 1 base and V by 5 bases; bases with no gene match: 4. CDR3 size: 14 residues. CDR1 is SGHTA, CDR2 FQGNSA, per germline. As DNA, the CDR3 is TGTGCCAGCAGCGCGGGACTACCCCAAGAGACCCAGTACTTC. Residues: CASSAGLPQETQYF.

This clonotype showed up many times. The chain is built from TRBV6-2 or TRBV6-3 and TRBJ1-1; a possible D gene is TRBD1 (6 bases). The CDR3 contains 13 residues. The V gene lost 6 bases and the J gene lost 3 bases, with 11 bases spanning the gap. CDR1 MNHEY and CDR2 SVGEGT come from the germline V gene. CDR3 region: CASSPRGYTEAFF. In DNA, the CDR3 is TGTGCCAGCAGCCCCAGGGGATACACTGAAGCTTTCTTT.

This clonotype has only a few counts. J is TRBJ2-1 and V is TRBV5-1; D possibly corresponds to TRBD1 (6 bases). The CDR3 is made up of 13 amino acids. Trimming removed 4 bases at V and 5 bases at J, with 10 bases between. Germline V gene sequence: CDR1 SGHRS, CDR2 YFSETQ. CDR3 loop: CASSLWTDNEQFF. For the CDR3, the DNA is TGCGCCAGCAGCCTATGGACAGACAATGAGCAGTTCTTC.

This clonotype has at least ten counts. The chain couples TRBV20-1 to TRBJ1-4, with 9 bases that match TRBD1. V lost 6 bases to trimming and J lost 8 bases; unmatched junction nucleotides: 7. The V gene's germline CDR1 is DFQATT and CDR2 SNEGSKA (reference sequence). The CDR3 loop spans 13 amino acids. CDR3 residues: CSAQGQGKEKLFF. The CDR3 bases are TGCAGTGCCCAGGGACAGGGAAAAGAAAAACTGTTTTTT.